This TCR beta chain was profiled in a study of cytomegalovirus exposure and HLA in healthy donors. The study, taken as a whole, reports: Apart from CMV serostatus, no immune exposure information was available. A later analysis found that most CMV-associated TCR beta chains appeared HLA-restricted. TCR beta sequences reportedly predicted most subjects' HLA-A and HLA-B alleles accurately. At a 0.05 false discovery rate, a later analysis found around 15,000 TCR beta sequences to be associated with HLA alleles.

As to this clone: Its antigen is unidentified.

PCR primers comprised 60 Vbeta and 13 Jbeta primers. TCRdb's table, derived via immunoSEQ multiplex PCR, lists solely in-frame clones and lacks some. The table has more than 65,000 clones, about 74% seen once. The sequencing input was PBMCs. The TCR sequence derives from a woman between 55 and 75 years old in good health and CMV-seropositive.

CDR3 amino acids: CASSLGGGDEQYF. Written as DNA, the CDR3 is TGCGCCAGCAGCTTGGGGGGGGGTGACGAGCAGTACTTC. The chain carries TRBV5-1 and TRBJ2-7; 7 positions agree with TRBD2. Germline CDR1 and CDR2: SGHRS and YFSETQ. This CDR3 is 13 amino acids long. V gave up 0 bases and J gave up 5 bases; unmatched junction bases: 2.